This TCR beta chain came from a study of blood T cell repertoires in COVID-19. On the study more broadly: Samples taken during acute and convalescent COVID-19 were collected in the United States, Italy and Spain.

CDR1 SQVTM and CDR2 ANQGSEA come from the germline V gene. The CDR3 has 16 amino acids. Repertoires were generated with immunoSEQ multiplex PCR, while TCRdb's copy carries only in-frame clones and drops some. This sample yields around 190,000 clones, of which nearly 90% are seen a single time; over 15% belongs to the top ten. This clone showed up just a few times. An end of the junction differs from the germline gene, which may be a read error. The sequencing input was peripheral blood. This TCR derives from a man aged 45 to 65 with COVID-19, enrolled during active disease. The J gene is TRBJ2-7, the V gene TRBV29-1; TRBD1 aligns across 9 bases. The CDR3 sequence is CSVEEHPGQGPRGAIF. Written as DNA, the CDR3 is TGCAGCGTTGAAGAACATCCGGGACAGGGACCGCGCGGGGCGATCTTC.